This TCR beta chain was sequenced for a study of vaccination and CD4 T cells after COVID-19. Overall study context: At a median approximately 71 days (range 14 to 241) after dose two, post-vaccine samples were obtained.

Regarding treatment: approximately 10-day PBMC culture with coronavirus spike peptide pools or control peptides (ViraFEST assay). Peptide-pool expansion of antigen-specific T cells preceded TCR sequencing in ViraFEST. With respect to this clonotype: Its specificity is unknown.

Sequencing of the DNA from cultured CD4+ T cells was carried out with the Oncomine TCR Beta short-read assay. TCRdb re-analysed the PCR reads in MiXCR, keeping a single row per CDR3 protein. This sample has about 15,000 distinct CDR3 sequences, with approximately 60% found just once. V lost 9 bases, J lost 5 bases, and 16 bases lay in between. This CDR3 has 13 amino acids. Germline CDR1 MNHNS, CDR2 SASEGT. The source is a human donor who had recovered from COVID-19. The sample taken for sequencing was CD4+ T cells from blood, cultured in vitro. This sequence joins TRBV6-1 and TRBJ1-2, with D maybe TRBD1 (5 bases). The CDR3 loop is CASANRGWYGYTF. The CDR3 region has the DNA TGTGCCAGTGCAAATAGGGGATGGTATGGCTACACCTTC.